One and the same sample provided the 26 T cell receptor beta chains below, sequenced in a study of control samples from healthy donors and cancer patients. TCRdb's table, derived via immunoSEQ multiplex PCR, lists solely in-frame clones and lacks some. This table has tens of thousands of clones, 88% appearing once. Sequenced sample: blood. The receptors come from a woman between 65 and 79 years old in good health.

The chain has TRBV9 and TRBJ2-1; 8 bases match TRBD2. V gave up 0 bases and J gave up 6 bases; unmatched junction bases: 8. Germline loops: CDR1 SGDLS, CDR2 YYNGEE. The CDR3 loop spans 16 amino acids. The CDR3 DNA is TGTGCCAGCAGCGTAGCTGGGACTAGTGTCGTCAATGAGCAGTTCTTC. Protein: CASSVAGTSVVNEQFF.

This sequence joins TRBV5-4 and TRBJ1-2, with D possibly TRBD1 on 5 matching bases. Germline V gene lookup returns CDR1 SGHNT and CDR2 YYREEE (reference sequence). The ends were cut back, 0 bases at V and 1 base at J, with 13 bases in the middle. The length of the CDR3 is 16 residues. The CDR3, as DNA: TGTGCCAGCAGCTTGGAGTGGATGACAGATAACTATGGCTACACCTTC. Residues: CASSLEWMTDNYGYTF. Combining the CDR3 with reference TRBV5-4 and TRBJ1-2 gives the whole variable domain ETGVTQSPTHLIKTRGQQVTLRCSSQSGHNTVSWYQQALGQGPQFIFQYYREEENGRGNFPPRFSGLQFPNYSSELNVNALELDDSALYLCASSLEWMTDNYGYTFGSGTRLTVV.

J is TRBJ1-2 and V is TRBV7-2; 7 nucleotides match TRBD1. CDR1 is SGHTA and CDR2 is FQGNSA in the germline V gene. The CDR3 runs to 13 residues. Trimming removed 7 bases from V and 8 bases from J; junction bases left unmatched: 10. CDR3 loop: CASTPDRLGGYTF. Written as DNA, the CDR3 is TGTGCCAGCACCCCGGACAGGTTGGGGGGCTACACCTTC.

This rearrangement joins TRBV6-5 to TRBJ1-5, with 7 bases matching TRBD1. J was trimmed by 2 bases and V by 6 bases; bases with no gene match: 7. Germline CDR1 reads MNHEY; CDR2 reads SVGAGI. The length of the CDR3 is 15 residues. The CDR3, as DNA: TGTGCCAGCAGCCCCACAGGGGAGCGCAATCAGCCCCAGCATTTT. It codes for CASSPTGERNQPQHF.

J is TRBJ2-7 and V is TRBV5-1, with 9 positions matching TRBD1. Germline assignment: CDR1 SGHRS and CDR2 YFSETQ. This CDR3 contains 23 residues. V lost 1 base, J lost 3 bases, and 29 bases stayed unmatched. This CDR3 is CASSLYPTRGQGIIDDDRYEQYF. DNA for the CDR3: TGCGCCAGCAGCTTGTACCCAACAAGAGGACAGGGGATCATCGATGACGATCGCTACGAGCAGTACTTC.

The V gene is TRBV5-1, the J gene TRBJ2-5; 7 bases are a match to TRBD2. Trimming took 4 bases from V and 1 from J; bases not matched to a gene: 4. The CDR3 consists of 14 residues. The germline CDR1 and CDR2 sequences are SGHRS and YFSETQ. The CDR3 here is CASSRAGSQETQYF. CDR3 DNA: TGCGCCAGCAGCCGAGCGGGGTCCCAAGAGACCCAGTACTTC.

In this sample, this clone turned up once. The chain has TRBV6-1 and TRBJ1-5; possible D gene TRBD1, 6 bases. CDR1 MNHNS and CDR2 SASEGT come from the germline V gene. Deletions cut 0 bases from V and 3 bases from J, with 18 bases between. The CDR3 has 18 residues. The CDR3 here is CASSEALGGPGSNQPQHF. The CDR3 region has the DNA TGTGCCAGCAGTGAAGCGCTTGGGGGCCCCGGCTCCAATCAGCCCCAGCATTTT.

The chain employs TRBV5-6 and TRBJ2-7; 8 bases line up with TRBD1. The germline gives CDR1 SGHDT, CDR2 YYEEEE. The J segment lost 4 bases and the V segment lost 5 bases, leaving 8 bases of the junction unmatched. CDR3 length: 14 residues. The CDR3 is CASSPTGVQYEQYF. CDR3 DNA sequence: TGTGCCAGCAGTCCGACAGGGGTCCAATACGAGCAGTACTTC.

The J gene is TRBJ2-1, the V gene TRBV15; D unclear. Germline CDR1 reads LNHNV; CDR2 reads YYDKDF (reference sequence). V lost 1 base and J lost 5, with 9 bases in between. The CDR3 is 14 amino acids. CDR3 loop: CATSRGSLNNEQFF. DNA of the CDR3: TGTGCCACCAGCAGAGGCTCTCTTAACAATGAGCAGTTCTTC.

The chain joins TRBV7-2 to TRBJ2-3; D is unresolved. The germline V gene encodes CDR1 SGHTA and CDR2 FQGNSA. Deletions cut 0 bases from V and 0 bases from J, with 10 bases between. This CDR3 is built from 16 residues. This CDR3 reads CASSLAWARSTDTQYF. In nucleotides, the CDR3 is TGTGCCAGCAGCTTAGCGTGGGCGCGGAGCACAGATACGCAGTATTTT.

Points on this clone: One end of the junction is discordant with germline, which a read error may explain. The chain recombines TRBV2 with TRBJ1-2; maybe TRBD1 (6 bases). Germline V gene data show CDR1 as SNHLY and CDR2 as FYNNEI. The CDR3 extends over 14 amino acids. The chain's CDR3 is CASGEQGRNDGYTF. CDR3 DNA: TGTGCCAGCGGTGAGCAGGGGAGGAACGATGGCTACACCTTC.

The chain combines TRBV15 with TRBJ1-3; the D gene is possibly TRBD1 (6 bases). This CDR3 has 15 amino acids. Germline CDR1 reads LNHNV; CDR2 reads YYDKDF (reference sequence). V lost 0 bases to trimming and J lost 2 bases, with 8 bases between them. As DNA, the CDR3 is TGTGCCACCAGCAGAGATAGGGGGACTGGAAACACCATATATTTT. This codes for CATSRDRGTGNTIYF.

This clone was seen a few times. The gene calls are TRBV19 and TRBJ1-2; 8 bases align to TRBD1. CDR3 length: 13 residues. Germline assignment: CDR1 LNHDA and CDR2 SQIVND (reference sequence). Germline trimming cut 4 bases from V and 5 bases from J; bases unmatched to any gene: 3. The CDR3 region has the DNA TGTGCCAGTAGTAACCGGGACAGGTATGGCTACACCTTC. Its protein product is CASSNRDRYGYTF. Full variable domain (remainder filled in from reference TRBV19 and TRBJ1-2): DGGITQSPKYLFRKEGQNVTLSCEQNLNHDAMYWYRQDPGQGLRLIYYSQIVNDFQKGDIAEGYSVSREKKESFPLTVTSAQKNPTAFYLCASSNRDRYGYTFGSGTRLTVV.

This clone was seen just once. The chain has TRBV5-8 and TRBJ1-3; 9 bases map to TRBD1. The CDR3 totals 15 residues. J was trimmed by 3 bases and V by 3 bases; bases with no gene match: 4. Germline V gene lookup returns CDR1 SGHTS and CDR2 YDEGEE. DNA for the CDR3: TGTGCCAGCAGCTGGGGACAGGGAAATGGAAACACCATATATTTT. Its translation: CASSWGQGNGNTIYF. Full variable domain (missing parts from reference TRBV5-8 and TRBJ1-3): EAGVTQSPTHLIKTRGQQATLRCSPISGHTSVYWYQQALGLGLQFLLWYDEGEERNRGNFPPRFSGRQFPNYSSELNVNALELEDSALYLCASSWGQGNGNTIYFGEGSWLTVV.

The chain recombines TRBV5-1 with TRBJ1-1, with D possibly being TRBD1 (6 bases). V lost 7 bases and J 0 bases, leaving 13 bases between the germline ends. From germline, CDR1 is SGHRS and CDR2 YFSETQ. The CDR3 runs to 14 residues. In DNA, the CDR3 is TGCGCCAGCTCAGTACAGGGACTGAACACTGAAGCTTTCTTT. As protein: CASSVQGLNTEAFF. The complete variable domain, with remaining parts taken from reference TRBV5-1 and TRBJ1-1, reads KAGVTQTPRYLIKTRGQQVTLSCSPISGHRSVSWYQQTPGQGLQFLFEYFSETQRNKGNFPGRFSGRQFSNSRSEMNVSTLELGDSALYLCASSVQGLNTEAFFGQGTRLTVV.

The chain uses TRBV19 and TRBJ2-1; tentatively, D is TRBD2 (6 bases). Trimming cost V 5 bases and J 8 bases, with 16 bases left between them. The CDR3 spans 14 residues. Germline values: CDR1 LNHDA, CDR2 SQIVND (reference sequence). This chain's CDR3 is CASSSRRERDEQFF. The CDR3 coding sequence is TGTGCCAGTAGTTCTCGCCGGGAGAGGGATGAGCAGTTCTTC.

The chain couples TRBV10-1 to TRBJ1-3; D call uncertain. The CDR3 consists of 15 residues. Per the germline V gene, CDR1 is WNHNN and CDR2 is SYGVQD (reference sequence). V was cut by 0 bases and J by 4 bases, with 10 bases left in between. CDR3 amino acids: CASSESSLGGNTIYF. CDR3 nucleotide sequence: TGCGCCAGCAGTGAGTCGTCCCTGGGAGGAAACACCATATATTTT.

This chain links TRBV30 with TRBJ1-1, with D tentatively TRBD1 (6 bases). Trimming stripped 0 bases from V and 0 bases from J, with 11 bases between. Germline-derived CDR1 and CDR2 are GTSNPN and SVGIG (reference sequence). The CDR3 sequence is 15 residues long. In nucleotides, the CDR3 is TGTGCCTGGAGTGTTTGGGGGGCGATGAACACTGAAGCTTTCTTT. It codes for CAWSVWGAMNTEAFF.

V gene TRBV11-1 combines with J gene TRBJ2-7; D possibly uses TRBD1 or TRBD2 (5 bases each). Trimming pared 5 bases from V and 1 base from J, leaving 12 bases between. Germline CDR1 is SGHAT and CDR2 is FQDESV (reference sequence). This CDR3 contains 14 residues. The CDR3, as DNA: TGTGCCAGCAGCCACCGGGACCGTTCCTACGAGCAGTACTTC. It specifies CASSHRDRSYEQYF.

The chain employs TRBV2 and TRBJ1-1; 8 nucleotides line up with TRBD1. Germline V gene data show CDR1 as SNHLY and CDR2 as FYNNEI. The CDR3 is 14 amino acids. Trimming removed 3 bases from V and 4 bases from J; junction bases left unmatched: 4. The CDR3 DNA reads TGTGCCAGCAGTGACCAGGGGGCTCTCACTGAAGCTTTCTTT. Its protein product is CASSDQGALTEAFF.

V usage is TRBV3-1 (or the pseudogene TRBV3-2) and J usage is TRBJ1-5; the D is unclear. CDR1 is LGHDT and CDR2 is YNNKEL in the germline V gene (reference sequence). CDR3 size: 13 residues. Trimming left V 1 base short and J 6 bases short, with 7 bases between. The CDR3: CASSQGVFQPQHF. In DNA, the CDR3 is TGTGCCAGCAGCCAAGGGGTTTTTCAGCCCCAGCATTTT.

The chain has TRBV19 and TRBJ2-1; 7 bases match TRBD1. Per the germline V gene, CDR1 is LNHDA and CDR2 is SQIVND (reference sequence). V shed 4 bases and J 4 bases; nucleotides not matched to a gene: 4. The CDR3 runs to 14 residues. The CDR3 reads CASSTGQVYNEQFF. CDR3 DNA: TGTGCCAGTAGTACCGGACAGGTATACAATGAGCAGTTCTTC.

This CDR3 reads CASSDGPGKETQYF. CDR3 DNA: TGTGCCAGCAGTGACGGTCCAGGCAAGGAGACCCAGTACTTC. The chain links TRBV2 to TRBJ2-5; D is uncertain. The length of the CDR3 is 14 residues. Trimming removed 3 bases at V and 5 bases at J, with 13 bases between. Germline CDR1 SNHLY, CDR2 FYNNEI.

The chain links TRBV5-1 to TRBJ2-1; D may be TRBD1 or TRBD2 (5 bases each). From germline, CDR1 is SGHRS and CDR2 YFSETQ. CDR3 length: 15 amino acids. V was clipped by 4 bases and J by 7 bases, with 18 bases between them. The CDR3 loop is CASSPGDLLMNEQFF. The CDR3 DNA is TGCGCCAGCAGCCCTGGGGACCTTCTTATGAATGAGCAGTTCTTC.

The genes are TRBV5-1 and TRBJ1-2, with 9 bases that match TRBD1. The CDR3 has 14 amino acids. CDR1 and CDR2 from the germline V gene are SGHRS and YFSETQ. Germline trimming cut 4 bases from V and 5 bases from J; bases unmatched to any gene: 6. For the CDR3, the DNA is TGCGCCAGCAGCCGCTTGGGACAGGGATATGGCTACACCTTC. Amino acid sequence: CASSRLGQGYGYTF.

The V and J genes are TRBV5-1 and TRBJ1-2; D is possibly TRBD1 (5 bases). Per the germline V gene, CDR1 is SGHRS and CDR2 is YFSETQ. This CDR3 is 14 amino acids long. The ends were cut back, 3 bases at V and 3 bases at J, with 12 bases in the middle. CDR3 sequence: CASSWGPTDYGYTF. CDR3 bases: TGCGCCAGCAGCTGGGGACCAACTGACTATGGCTACACCTTC.